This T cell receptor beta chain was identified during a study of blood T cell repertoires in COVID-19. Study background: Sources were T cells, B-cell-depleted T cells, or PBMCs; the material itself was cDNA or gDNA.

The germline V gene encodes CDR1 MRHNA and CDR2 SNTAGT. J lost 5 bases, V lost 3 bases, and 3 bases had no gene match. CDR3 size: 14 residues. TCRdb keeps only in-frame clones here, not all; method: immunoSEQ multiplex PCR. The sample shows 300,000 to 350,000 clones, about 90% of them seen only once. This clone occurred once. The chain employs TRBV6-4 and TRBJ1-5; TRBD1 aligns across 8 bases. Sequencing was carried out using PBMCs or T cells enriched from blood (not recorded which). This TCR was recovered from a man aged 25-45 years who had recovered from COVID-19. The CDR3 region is CASSEGRGHQPQHF. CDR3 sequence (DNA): TGTGCCAGCAGTGAAGGCAGGGGGCATCAGCCCCAGCATTTT.